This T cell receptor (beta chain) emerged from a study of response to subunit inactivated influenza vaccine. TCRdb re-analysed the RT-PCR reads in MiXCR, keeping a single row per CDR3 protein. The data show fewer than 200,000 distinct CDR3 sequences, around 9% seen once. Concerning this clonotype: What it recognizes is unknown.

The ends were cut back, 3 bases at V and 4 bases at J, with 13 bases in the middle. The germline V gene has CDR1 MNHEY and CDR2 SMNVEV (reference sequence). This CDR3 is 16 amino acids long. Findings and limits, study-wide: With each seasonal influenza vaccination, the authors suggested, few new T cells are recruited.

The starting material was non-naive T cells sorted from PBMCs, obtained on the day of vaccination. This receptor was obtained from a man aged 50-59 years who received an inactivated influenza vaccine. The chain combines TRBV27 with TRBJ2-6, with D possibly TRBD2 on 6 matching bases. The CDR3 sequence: CASSLYGGSGANVLTF. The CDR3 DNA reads TGTGCCAGCAGTTTGTATGGGGGGTCCGGGGCCAACGTCCTGACTTTC.